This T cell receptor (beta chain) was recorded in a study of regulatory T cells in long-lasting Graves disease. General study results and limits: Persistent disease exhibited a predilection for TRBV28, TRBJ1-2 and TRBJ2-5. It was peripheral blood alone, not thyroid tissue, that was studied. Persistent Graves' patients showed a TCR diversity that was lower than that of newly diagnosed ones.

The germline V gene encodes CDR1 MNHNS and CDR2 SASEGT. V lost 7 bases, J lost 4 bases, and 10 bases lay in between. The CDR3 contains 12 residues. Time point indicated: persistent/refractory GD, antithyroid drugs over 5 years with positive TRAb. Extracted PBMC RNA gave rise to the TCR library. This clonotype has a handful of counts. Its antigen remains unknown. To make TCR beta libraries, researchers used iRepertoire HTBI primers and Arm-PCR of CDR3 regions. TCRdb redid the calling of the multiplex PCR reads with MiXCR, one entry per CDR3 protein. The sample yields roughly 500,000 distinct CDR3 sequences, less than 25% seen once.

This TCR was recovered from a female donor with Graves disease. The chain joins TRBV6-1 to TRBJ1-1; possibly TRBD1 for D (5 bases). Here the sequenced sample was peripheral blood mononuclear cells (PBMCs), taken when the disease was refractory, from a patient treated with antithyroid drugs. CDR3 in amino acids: CASTSRVTEAFF. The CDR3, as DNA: TGTGCCAGCACCAGCAGGGTCACTGAAGCTTTCTTT.